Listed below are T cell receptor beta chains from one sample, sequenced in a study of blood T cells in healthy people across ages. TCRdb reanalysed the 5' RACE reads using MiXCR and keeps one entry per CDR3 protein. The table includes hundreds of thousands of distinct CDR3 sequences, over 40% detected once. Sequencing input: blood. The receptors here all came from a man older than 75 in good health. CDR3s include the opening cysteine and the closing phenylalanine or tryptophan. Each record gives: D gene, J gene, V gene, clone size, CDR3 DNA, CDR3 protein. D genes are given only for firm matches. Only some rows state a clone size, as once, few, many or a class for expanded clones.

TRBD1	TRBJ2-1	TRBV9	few	TGTGCCAGCAGCATTAGACAGGGGGCAGGTGAGCAGTTCTTC	CASSIRQGAGEQFF
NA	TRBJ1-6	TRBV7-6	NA	TGTGCCAGCAGCTTAAGCGAGAATTCACCCCTCCACTTT	CASSLSENSPLHF
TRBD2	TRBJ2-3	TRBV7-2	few	TGTGCCAGCAGCTTAGACGTCGGGGGGGCATCAGATACGCAGTATTTT	CASSLDVGGASDTQYF
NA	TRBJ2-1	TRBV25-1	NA	TGTGCCAGCAGTGAAATAGGGAAGCAGTTCTTC	CASSEIGKQFF
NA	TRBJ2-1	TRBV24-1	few	TGTGCCACCAGTGATACGGGACACCCCAGAGGTGAGCAGTTCTTC	CATSDTGHPRGEQFF
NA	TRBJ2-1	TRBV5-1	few	TGCGCCAGCTCAGTCAGCCTTGAGCAGTTCTTC	CASSVSLEQFF
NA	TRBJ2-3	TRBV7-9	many	TGTGCCAGCAGTCCCCGGGACCGGGGGACAGATACGCAGTATTTT	CASSPRDRGTDTQYF
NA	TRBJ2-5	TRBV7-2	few	TGTGCCAGCAGCTTAGAAGGGCCCCGGGGGACCCAGTACTTC	CASSLEGPRGTQYF
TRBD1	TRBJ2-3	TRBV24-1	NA	TGTGCCACCAGTGATTCAGGGGGCCCAGATACGCAGTATTTT	CATSDSGGPDTQYF
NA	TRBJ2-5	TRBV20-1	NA	TGCAGTGCTAGGGACCGACTAGTCGGGAATGAGCAGTACTTC	CSARDRLVGNEQYF
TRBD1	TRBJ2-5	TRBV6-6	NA	TGTGCCAGCAGTTTCGGGACAGGGGGCGTCGAGACCCAGTACTTC	CASSFGTGGVETQYF
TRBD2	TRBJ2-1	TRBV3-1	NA	TGTGCCAGCAGCCAAGAGGCTAGCGGGAGGGCCGATGAGCAGTTCTTC	CASSQEASGRADEQFF
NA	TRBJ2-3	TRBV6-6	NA	TGTGCCAGCACCCCCCCTGGGACTTCCACAGATACGCAGTATTTT	CASTPPGTSTDTQYF
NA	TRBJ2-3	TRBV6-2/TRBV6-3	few	TGTGCCAGCAGTCCCCGAGGACCACTAGGAAGTACAGATACGCAGTATTTT	CASSPRGPLGSTDTQYF
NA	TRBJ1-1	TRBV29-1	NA	TGCAGCGTTGAAAGTGCGTCAGAAGCTTTCTTT	CSVESASEAFF
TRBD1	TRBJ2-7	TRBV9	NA	TGTGCCAGCAGCGGGGGGACAGGGGAATTTTCCGAGCAGTACTTC	CASSGGTGEFSEQYF
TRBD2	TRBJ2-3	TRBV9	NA	TGTGCCAGCAGCGGGGGAGGTAGCGGGAGGGGGCAGGCTACGCAGTATTTT	CASSGGGSGRGQATQYF
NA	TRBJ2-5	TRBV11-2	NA	TGTGCCAGCAGCCCCGCGGGGTCCAAAGAGACCCAGTACTTC	CASSPAGSKETQYF
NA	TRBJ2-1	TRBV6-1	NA	TGTGCCGCGACAGGTCAGAGCTCCTACGAGCAGTTCTTC	CAATGQSSYEQFF
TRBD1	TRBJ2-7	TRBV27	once	TGTGCCAGCAGTTTGGACAGGTCGGGATGCGAGCAGTACTTC	CASSLDRSGCEQYF
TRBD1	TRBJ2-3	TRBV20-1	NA	TGCAGTGCTAGTTTTTGGGACAGAGAATTCACAGATACGCAGTATTTT	CSASFWDREFTDTQYF
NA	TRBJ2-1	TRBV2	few	TGTGCCAGCAGTCAGGGAGAGGGGACCTACAATGAGCAGTTCTTC	CASSQGEGTYNEQFF
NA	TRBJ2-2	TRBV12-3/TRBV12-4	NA	TGTGCCAGCAGTTTACTATCGAGCACCGGGGAGCTGTTTTTT	CASSLLSSTGELFF
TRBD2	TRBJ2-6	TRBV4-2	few	TGTGCCAGCAGCCAACCTCCGGGACTAGTGGGATCTGGGGCCAACGTCCTGACTTTC	CASSQPPGLVGSGANVLTF
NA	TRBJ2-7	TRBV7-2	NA	TGTGCCAGCAGCTTAGCGCCGGCAAGAACTACCTACGAGCAGTACTTC	CASSLAPARTTYEQYF
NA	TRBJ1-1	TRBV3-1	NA	TGTGCCAGCAGCCTCGAGGACAGACTCAACACTGAAGCTTTCTTT	CASSLEDRLNTEAFF
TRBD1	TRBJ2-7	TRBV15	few	TGTGCCACCAGCAGATACCAGGGACAGGGAACAGAGCAGTACTTC	CATSRYQGQGTEQYF
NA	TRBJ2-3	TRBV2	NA	TGTGCCAGCACCAGGACATATGGTTTTCAGGATACGCAGTATTTT	CASTRTYGFQDTQYF
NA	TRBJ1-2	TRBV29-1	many	TGCAGCGTTGAAGACAGTAACTATGGCTACACCTTC	CSVEDSNYGYTF
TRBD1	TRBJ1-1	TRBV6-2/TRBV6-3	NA	TGTGCCAGCAGCACCGGGACAGGGCAGGAAGCTTTCTTT	CASSTGTGQEAFF
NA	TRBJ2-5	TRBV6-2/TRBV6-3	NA	TGTGCCAGCAGTACGCACCTCGGCTCAGAGACCCAGTACTTC	CASSTHLGSETQYF
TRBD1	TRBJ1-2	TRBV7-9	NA	TGTGCCAGCAGCGCACACGGGACAGAGAGAAACTATGGCTACACCTTC	CASSAHGTERNYGYTF
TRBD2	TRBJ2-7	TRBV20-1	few	TGCAGTGCTAGAGATGTTCGGTCGGGGAGGGCCTACGAGCAGTACTTC	CSARDVRSGRAYEQYF
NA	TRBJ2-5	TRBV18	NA	TGTGCCAGCTCACCACAGCAGGGTGAAGAGACCCAGTACTTC	CASSPQQGEETQYF
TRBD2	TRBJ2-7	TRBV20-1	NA	TGCAGTGCTACCAAGCCGGGACTAGCGGGGGGACTAATCTCCTACGAGCAGTACTTC	CSATKPGLAGGLISYEQYF
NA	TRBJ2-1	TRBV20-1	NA	TGCAGTGGGCAGGGTGGGGGTGAGCAGTTCTTC	CSGQGGGEQFF
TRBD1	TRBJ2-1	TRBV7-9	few	TGTGCCAGCAGCTTAGAGGGGGCTGACTACAATGAGCAGTTCTTC	CASSLEGADYNEQFF
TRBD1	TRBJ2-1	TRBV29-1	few	TGCAGCGTGGATATGGGACAGGGGGTTGGAGAGCAGTTCTTC	CSVDMGQGVGEQFF
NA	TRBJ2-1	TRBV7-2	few	TGTGCCAGCAGCGGGACACTTGAGCAGTTCTTC	CASSGTLEQFF
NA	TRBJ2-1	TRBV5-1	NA	TGCGCCAGCAGCCTGGGCGGGCGATCGGTCAGGTTCAATGAGCAGTTCTTC	CASSLGGRSVRFNEQFF
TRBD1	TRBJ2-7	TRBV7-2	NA	TGTGCCAGCAGCTTACAGGCAGGGGGCGAGCAGTACTTC	CASSLQAGGEQYF
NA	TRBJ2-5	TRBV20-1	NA	TGCAGTGCGCCCAAATGGGACTCAGAGACCCAGTACTTC	CSAPKWDSETQYF
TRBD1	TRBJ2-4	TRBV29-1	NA	TGCAGCGTTCTCTGGGACAGGCTAGCCAAAAACATTCAGTACTTC	CSVLWDRLAKNIQYF
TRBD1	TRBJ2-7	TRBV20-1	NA	TGCAGTGCCCCGGGACAGGGCTACGAGCAGTACTTC	CSAPGQGYEQYF
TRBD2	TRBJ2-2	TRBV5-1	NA	TGCGCCAGCGGACTAGCGGGGACCGGGGAGCTGTTTTTT	CASGLAGTGELFF